This T cell receptor beta chain derives from a study of T-cell reconstitution after alpha-beta-depleted transplantation in children (dated by TCRdb to 2016 to 2018). Study-wide context: The study quantitatively tracked T-cell immune reconstitution after TCRalphabeta/CD19-depleted allogeneic hematopoietic cell transplantation in children using TCR repertoire profiling.

Notes on this clonotype: There is no known antigen for this receptor. Per-base qualities were not stored, and no clone one base away is much larger.

General conclusions and limits of the study: Over subsequent months, a decline in hyperexpanded clone frequencies was noted, and after one year, T-cell counts and TCRbeta diversity were mostly ascribed to newly produced T cells. The high TCRbeta diversity at day 60 in some patients was ascribed to recipient T cells and intrathymic progenitors that had survived conditioning. About two months after transplant, the apparently early recovery of alphabetaT-cell counts reportedly depended on just several hundred clones that had expanded rapidly and came from non-depleted graft cells.

The library came from PCR. Sequencing took place on an Illumina HiSeq 2500. TCR libraries were prepared with molecular barcoding, using unique molecular identifiers to normalize TCRbeta repertoire quantification. TCRdb reworked the public reads: Q25 trimming with fastp, MiXCR clone assembly, productive beta chains retained. Every CDR3 protein is listed once, alongside the most common genes and DNA of its rows. In all, the sample holds around 600,000 distinct CDR3 sequences, and 23% of those were seen once. 11% to 15% of the sample is held by the ten biggest clonotypes. The sample's treatment or condition label, decoded: allogeneic hematopoietic cell transplantation with graft depleted of TCRalphabeta T cells and CD19 B cells. Transplant recipients were children who received TCRalphabeta/CD19-depleted allogeneic hematopoietic cell grafts. V is pared back by 5 bases and J by 9 bases, with 14 bases lying between the germline termini. Taken from cysteine to phenylalanine, the CDR3 has 13 residues. Only the CDR3 region is kept as DNA, spanning 39 bases read in frame from base 1.

The sequences come from PBMCs, mostly from graft donor cells, collected 360 days after TCRalphabeta/CD19-depleted stem cell transplant. The V and J genes are TRBV12-3 or TRBV12-4 and TRBJ2-1; a tentative D match to TRBD1 spans 5 bases. The source of this sequence is a boy less than two years old who had a stem cell transplant for acute myeloid leukemia, so the T cells may come from the graft donor. At the DNA level, the sequence is TGTGCCAGCAGTCAAAGGGGTTTTGGTGAGCAGTTCTTC. Its amino acids are CASSQRGFGEQFF.